This TCR beta chain was profiled in a study of blood T cell repertoires in COVID-19. Study context: The study drew acute and convalescent COVID-19 samples from the United States, Italy and Spain. The cDNA or gDNA used as material had been derived from T cells, B-cell-depleted T cells, or PBMCs.

V was shortened by 3 bases and J by 7 bases, with 15 bases between the two germline ends. Per the germline V gene, CDR1 is LGHDT and CDR2 is YNNKEL (reference sequence). The CDR3 is made up of 14 amino acids. The protocol was immunoSEQ multiplex PCR, while the TCRdb copy is restricted to in-frame clones and leaves out a portion. The data contain 150,000 to 200,000 clones, roughly 88% of them seen just once; the ten biggest clones take up around 7%. The sample consisted of PBMCs or T cells enriched from blood (not recorded which). The chain joins TRBV3-1 (or the pseudogene TRBV3-2) to TRBJ1-2; D is ambiguous. The clonotype originates from a woman in her forties or fifties who had recovered from COVID-19. DNA of the CDR3: TGTGCCAGCAGCCAGGCTACAGAGGGTAGTGGCTACACCTTC. Encoded protein: CASSQATEGSGYTF.